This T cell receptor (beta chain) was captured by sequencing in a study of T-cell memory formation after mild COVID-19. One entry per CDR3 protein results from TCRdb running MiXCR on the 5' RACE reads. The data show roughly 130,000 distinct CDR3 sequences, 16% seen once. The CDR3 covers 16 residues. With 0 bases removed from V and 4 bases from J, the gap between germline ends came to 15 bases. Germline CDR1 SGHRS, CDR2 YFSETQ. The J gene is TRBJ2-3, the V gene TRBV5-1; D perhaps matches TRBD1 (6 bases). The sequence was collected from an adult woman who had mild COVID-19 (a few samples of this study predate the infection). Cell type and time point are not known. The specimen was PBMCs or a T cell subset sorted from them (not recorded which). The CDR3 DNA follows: TGCGCCAGCAGCTTGGACGCAGGGGCTATCGCAGATACGCAGTATTTT. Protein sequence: CASSLDAGAIADTQYF.